What follows are 5 T cell receptor beta chains derived from one specimen sequenced in a study of cytomegalovirus exposure and HLA in healthy donors listed by TCRdb under 2017. Library preparation used the immunoSEQ multiplex PCR assay. A mixture of 60 forward primers for TCR Vbeta segments and 13 reverse primers for TCR Jbeta segments was used in the multiplex PCR. TCRdb retrieved this table from immuneACCESS and kept in-frame rearrangements only. Not all clones are present; in checked studies, unresolved V genes account for under half, and no reason is known for the remainder. Present in this sample are 100,000 to 140,000 clones, over 75% of which were seen just once. The leading ten clones occupy approximately 2.4% of the sample. Source material: PBMCs. The origin of the receptors is a young man in good health and CMV-seronegative.

V usage is TRBV7-6 and J usage is TRBJ2-1; TRBD2 aligns across 7 bases. The CDR3 is 16 amino acids. Unmatched junction bases numbered 13, after V lost 3 bases and J lost 8 bases. Germline V CDR1 and CDR2: SGHVS, FNYEAQ. The CDR3 region is CASSLGPLDAGDEQFF. CDR3 coding DNA: TGTGCCAGCAGCTTGGGTCCCCTTGACGCGGGAGATGAGCAGTTCTTC.

The V gene is TRBV11-2, the J gene TRBJ2-7, with 8 bases lining up with TRBD1. Germline assignment: CDR1 SGHAT and CDR2 FQNNGV. V dropped 4 bases and J dropped 5; count of bases not matched to a gene: 10. CDR3 size: 15 residues. CDR3 sequence reads: CASSSIKDRAHEQYF. DNA of the CDR3: TGTGCCAGCAGCTCCATAAAGGACAGGGCCCACGAGCAGTACTTC.

The J gene is TRBJ1-1, the V gene TRBV27; D remains ambiguous. The germline V and J ends were trimmed by 5 bases and 1 base, with 11 bases remaining between them. The length of the CDR3 is 14 residues. Germline V gene sequence: CDR1 MNHEY, CDR2 SMNVEV (reference sequence). CDR3 nucleotides: TGTGCCAGCAGTCGACCGGGTAGGAACACTGAAGCTTTCTTT. This sequence encodes CASSRPGRNTEAFF.

This rearrangement joins TRBV7-6 to TRBJ1-1; 9 bases align to TRBD1. V shed 5 bases, J shed 7 bases, and the junction held 11 bases outside the gene matches. The germline CDR1 and CDR2 sequences are SGHVS and FNYEAQ. The CDR3 loop spans 15 amino acids. The CDR3 region has the DNA TGTGCCAGCAGCCTCCAGACAGGGGGTCAGGGTGAAGCTTTCTTT. Residues: CASSLQTGGQGEAFF.

Of note for this clone: One junction end disagrees with the germline gene, perhaps due to a read error. The J gene is TRBJ1-2, the V gene TRBV7-9; 11 nucleotides line up with TRBD1. Germline V gives CDR1 SEHNR, CDR2 FQNEAQ (reference sequence). The CDR3 has 17 residues. The CDR3 region has the DNA TGTGCCAGCACCTTAAAACGGACAGGGGGCCCTGTCGATGGCTACACCTTC. Protein sequence: CASTLKRTGGPVDGYTF.